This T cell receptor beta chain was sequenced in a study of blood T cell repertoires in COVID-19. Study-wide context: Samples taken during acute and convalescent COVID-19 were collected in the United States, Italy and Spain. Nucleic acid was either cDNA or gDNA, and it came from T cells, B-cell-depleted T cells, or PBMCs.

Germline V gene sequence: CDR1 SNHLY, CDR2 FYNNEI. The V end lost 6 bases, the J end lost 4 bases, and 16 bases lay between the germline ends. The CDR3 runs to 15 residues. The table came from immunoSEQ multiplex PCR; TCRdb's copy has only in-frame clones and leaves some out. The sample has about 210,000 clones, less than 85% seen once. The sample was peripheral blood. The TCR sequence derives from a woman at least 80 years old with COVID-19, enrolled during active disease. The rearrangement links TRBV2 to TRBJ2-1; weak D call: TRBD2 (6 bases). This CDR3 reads CASRVEGGGYNEQFF. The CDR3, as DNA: TGTGCCAGCAGGGTGGAGGGAGGTGGTTACAATGAGCAGTTCTTC.